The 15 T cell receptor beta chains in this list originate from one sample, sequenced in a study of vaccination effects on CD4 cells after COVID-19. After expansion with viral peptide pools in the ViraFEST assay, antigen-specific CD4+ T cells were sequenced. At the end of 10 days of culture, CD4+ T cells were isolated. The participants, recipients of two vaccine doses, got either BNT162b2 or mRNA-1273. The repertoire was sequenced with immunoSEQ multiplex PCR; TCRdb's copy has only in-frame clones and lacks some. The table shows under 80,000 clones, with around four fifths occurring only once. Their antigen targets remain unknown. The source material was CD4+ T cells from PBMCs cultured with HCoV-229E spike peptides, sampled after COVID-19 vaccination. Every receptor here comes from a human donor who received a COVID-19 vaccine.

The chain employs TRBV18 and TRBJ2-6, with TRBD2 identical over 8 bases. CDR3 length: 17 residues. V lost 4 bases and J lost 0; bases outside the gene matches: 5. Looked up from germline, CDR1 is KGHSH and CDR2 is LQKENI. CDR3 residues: CASSRGGPASGANVLTF. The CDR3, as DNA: TGTGCCAGCTCACGCGGGGGGCCGGCCTCTGGGGCCAACGTCCTGACTTTC.

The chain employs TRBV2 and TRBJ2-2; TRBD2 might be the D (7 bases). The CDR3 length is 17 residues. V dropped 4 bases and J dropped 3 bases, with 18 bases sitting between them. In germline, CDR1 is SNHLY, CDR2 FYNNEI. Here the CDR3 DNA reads TGTGCCAGCAGTGGGGGTGGGGGGGCAATCGACACCGGGGAGCTGTTTTTT. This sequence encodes CASSGGGGAIDTGELFF.

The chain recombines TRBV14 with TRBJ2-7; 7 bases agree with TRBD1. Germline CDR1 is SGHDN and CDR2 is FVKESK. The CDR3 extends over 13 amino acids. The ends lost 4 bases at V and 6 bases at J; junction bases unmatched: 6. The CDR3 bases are TGTGCCAGCAGCCCGACAGGGACCGGCGAGCAGTACGTC. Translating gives CASSPTGTGEQYV.

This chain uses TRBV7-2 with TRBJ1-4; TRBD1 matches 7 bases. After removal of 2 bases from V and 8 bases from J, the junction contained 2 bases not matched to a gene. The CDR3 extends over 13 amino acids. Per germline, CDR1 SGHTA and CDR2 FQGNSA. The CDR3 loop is CASSLMTGEKLFF. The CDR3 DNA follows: TGTGCCAGCAGCTTAATGACAGGGGAAAAACTGTTTTTT.

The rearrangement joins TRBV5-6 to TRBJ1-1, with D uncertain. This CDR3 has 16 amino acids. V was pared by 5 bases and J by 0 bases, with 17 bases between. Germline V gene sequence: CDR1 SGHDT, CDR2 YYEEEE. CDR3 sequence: CASRKLGAEMNTEAFF. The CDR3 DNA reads TGTGCCAGCAGAAAGTTGGGCGCAGAAATGAACACTGAAGCTTTCTTT.

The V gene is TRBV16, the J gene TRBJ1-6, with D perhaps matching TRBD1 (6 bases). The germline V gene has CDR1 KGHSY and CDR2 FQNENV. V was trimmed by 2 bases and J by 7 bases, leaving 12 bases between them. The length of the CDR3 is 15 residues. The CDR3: CASSQSGGANSPLHF. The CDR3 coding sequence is TGTGCCAGCAGCCAAAGCGGGGGGGCCAATTCACCCCTCCACTTT.

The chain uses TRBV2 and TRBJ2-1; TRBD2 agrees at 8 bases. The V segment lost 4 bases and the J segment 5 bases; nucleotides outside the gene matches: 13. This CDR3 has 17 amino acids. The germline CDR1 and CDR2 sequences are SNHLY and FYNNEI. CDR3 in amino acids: CASSGGPGLGKNNEQFF. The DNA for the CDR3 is TGTGCCAGCAGTGGAGGACCGGGACTAGGAAAAAACAATGAGCAGTTCTTC.

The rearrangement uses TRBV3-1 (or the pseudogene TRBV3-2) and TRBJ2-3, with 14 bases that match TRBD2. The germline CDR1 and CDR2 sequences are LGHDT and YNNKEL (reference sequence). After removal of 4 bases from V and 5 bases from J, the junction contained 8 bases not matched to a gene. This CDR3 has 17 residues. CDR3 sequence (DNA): TGTGCCAGCAGCCCGGGACTAGCGGGGGCGGGGGGAGATACGCAGTATTTT. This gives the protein CASSPGLAGAGGDTQYF.

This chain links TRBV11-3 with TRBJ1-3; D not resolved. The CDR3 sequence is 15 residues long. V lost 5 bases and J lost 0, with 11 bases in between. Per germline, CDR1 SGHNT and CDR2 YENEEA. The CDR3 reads CASSLDPSSGNTIYF. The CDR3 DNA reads TGTGCCAGCAGCCTGGATCCGTCCTCTGGAAACACCATATATTTT.

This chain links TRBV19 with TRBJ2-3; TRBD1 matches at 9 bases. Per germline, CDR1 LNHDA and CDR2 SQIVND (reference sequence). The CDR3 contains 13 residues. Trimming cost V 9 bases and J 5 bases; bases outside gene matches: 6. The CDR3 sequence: CASRGQGRDTQYF. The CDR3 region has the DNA TGTGCCAGCCGGGGACAGGGTAGAGATACGCAGTATTTT.

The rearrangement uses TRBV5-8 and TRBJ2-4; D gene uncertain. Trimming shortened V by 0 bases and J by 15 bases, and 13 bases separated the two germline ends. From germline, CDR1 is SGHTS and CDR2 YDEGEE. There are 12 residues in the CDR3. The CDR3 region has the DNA TGTGCCAGCAGCTTGGGATATGGAATCGCGTACTTC. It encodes CASSLGYGIAYF. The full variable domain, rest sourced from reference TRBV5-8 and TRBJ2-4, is EAGVTQSPTHLIKTRGQQATLRCSPISGHTSVYWYQQALGLGLQFLLWYDEGEERNRGNFPPRFSGRQFPNYSSELNVNALELEDSALYLCASSLGYGIAYFGAGTRLSVL.

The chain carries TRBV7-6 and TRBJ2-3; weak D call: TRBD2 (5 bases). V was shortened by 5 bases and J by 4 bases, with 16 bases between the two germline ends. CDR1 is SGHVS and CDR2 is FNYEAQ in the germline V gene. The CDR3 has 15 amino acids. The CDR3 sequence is CASSPLDLGSDTQYF. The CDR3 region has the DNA TGTGCCAGCAGCCCACTAGATTTGGGGTCAGATACGCAGTATTTT. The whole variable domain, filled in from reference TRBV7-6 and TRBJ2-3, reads GAGVSQSPRYKVTKRGQDVALRCDPISGHVSLYWYRQALGQGPEFLTYFNYEAQQDKSGLPNDRFSAERPEGSISTLTIQRTEQRDSAMYRCASSPLDLGSDTQYFGPGTRLTVL.

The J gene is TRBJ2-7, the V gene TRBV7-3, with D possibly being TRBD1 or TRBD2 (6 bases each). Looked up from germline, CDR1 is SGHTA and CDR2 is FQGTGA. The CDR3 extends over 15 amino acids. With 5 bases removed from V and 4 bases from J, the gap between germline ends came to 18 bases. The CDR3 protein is CASSLRPGAEYEQYV. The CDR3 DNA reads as TGTGCCAGCAGCCTAAGGCCGGGGGCCGAATACGAGCAGTACGTC.

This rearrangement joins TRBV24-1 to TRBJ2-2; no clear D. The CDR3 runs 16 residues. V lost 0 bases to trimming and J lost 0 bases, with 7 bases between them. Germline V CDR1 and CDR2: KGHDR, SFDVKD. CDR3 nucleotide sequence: TGTGCCACCAGTGATTTGCACAGCGCGAACACCGGGGAGCTGTTTTTT. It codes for CATSDLHSANTGELFF.

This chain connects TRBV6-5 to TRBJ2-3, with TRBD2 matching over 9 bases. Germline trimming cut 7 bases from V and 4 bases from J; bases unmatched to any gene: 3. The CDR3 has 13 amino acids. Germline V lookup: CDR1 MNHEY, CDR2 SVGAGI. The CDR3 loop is CASTQRGADTQYF. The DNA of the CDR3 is TGTGCCAGCACCCAGCGGGGGGCAGATACGCAGTATTTT.